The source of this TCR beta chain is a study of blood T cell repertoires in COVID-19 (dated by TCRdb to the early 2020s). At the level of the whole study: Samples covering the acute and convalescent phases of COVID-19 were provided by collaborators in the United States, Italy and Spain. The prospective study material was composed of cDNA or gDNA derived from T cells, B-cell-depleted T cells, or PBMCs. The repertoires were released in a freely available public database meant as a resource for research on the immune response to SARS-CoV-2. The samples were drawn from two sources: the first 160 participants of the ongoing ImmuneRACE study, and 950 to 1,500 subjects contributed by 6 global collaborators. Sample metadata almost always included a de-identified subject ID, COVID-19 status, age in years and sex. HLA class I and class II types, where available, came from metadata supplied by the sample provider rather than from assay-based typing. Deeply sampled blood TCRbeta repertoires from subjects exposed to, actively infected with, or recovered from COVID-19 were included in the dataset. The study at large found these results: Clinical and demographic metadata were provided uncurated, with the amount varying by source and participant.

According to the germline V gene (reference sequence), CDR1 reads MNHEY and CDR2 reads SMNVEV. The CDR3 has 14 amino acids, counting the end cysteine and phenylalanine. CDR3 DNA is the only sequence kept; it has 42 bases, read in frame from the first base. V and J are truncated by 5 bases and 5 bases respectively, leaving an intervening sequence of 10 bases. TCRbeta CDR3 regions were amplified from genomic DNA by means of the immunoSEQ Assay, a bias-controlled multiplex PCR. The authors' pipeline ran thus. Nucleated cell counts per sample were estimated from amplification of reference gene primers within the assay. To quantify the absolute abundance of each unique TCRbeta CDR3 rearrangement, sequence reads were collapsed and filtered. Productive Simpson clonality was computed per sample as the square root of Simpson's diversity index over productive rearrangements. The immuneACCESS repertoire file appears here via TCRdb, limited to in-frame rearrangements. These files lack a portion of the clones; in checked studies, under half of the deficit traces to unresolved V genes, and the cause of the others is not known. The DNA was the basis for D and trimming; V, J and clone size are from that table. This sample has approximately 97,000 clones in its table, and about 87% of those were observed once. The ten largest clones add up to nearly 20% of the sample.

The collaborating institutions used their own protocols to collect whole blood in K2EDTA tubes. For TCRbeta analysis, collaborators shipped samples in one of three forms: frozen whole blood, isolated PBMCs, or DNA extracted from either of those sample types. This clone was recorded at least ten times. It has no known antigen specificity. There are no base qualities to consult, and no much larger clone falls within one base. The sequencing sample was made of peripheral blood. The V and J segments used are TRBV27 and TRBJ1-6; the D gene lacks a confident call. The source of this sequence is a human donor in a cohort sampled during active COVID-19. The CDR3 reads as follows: CASSMRSNNSPLHF. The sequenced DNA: TGTGCCAGCAGTATGCGGAGCAATAATTCACCCCTCCACTTT.